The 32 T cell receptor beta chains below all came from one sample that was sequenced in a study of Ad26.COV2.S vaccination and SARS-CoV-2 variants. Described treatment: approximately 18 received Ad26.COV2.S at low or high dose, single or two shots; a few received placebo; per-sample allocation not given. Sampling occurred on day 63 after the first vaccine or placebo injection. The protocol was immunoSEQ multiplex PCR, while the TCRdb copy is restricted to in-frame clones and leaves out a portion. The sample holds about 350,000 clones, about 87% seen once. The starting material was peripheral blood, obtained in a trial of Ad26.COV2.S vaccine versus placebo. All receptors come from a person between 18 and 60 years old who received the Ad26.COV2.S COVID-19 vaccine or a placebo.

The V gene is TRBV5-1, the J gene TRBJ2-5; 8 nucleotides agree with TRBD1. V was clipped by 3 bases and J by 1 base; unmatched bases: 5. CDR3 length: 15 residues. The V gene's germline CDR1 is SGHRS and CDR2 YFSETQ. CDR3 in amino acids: CASSSRQGSQETQYF. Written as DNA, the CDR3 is TGCGCCAGCAGCTCCAGACAGGGGAGCCAAGAGACCCAGTACTTC.

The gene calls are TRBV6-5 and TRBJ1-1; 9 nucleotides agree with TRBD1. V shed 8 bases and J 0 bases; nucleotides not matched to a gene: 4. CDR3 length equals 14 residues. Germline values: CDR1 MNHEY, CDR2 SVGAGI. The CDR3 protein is CASLDRGMNTEAFF. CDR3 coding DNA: TGTGCCAGCCTGGACAGGGGAATGAACACTGAAGCTTTCTTT.

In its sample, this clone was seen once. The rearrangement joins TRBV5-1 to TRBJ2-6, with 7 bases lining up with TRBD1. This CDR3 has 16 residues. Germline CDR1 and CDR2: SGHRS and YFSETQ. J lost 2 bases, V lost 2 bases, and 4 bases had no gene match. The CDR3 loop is CASSLTGDPGANVLTF. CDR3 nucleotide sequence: TGCGCCAGCAGCTTAACAGGGGACCCTGGGGCCAACGTCCTGACTTTC.

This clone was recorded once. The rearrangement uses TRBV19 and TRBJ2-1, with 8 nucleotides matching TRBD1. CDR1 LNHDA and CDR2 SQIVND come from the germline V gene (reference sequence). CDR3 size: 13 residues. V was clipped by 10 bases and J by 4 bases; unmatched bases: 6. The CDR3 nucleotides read TGTGCCACCCGGGACAGGAATTACAATGAGCAGTTCTTC. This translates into CATRDRNYNEQFF. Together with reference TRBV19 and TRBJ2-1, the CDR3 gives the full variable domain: DGGITQSPKYLFRKEGQNVTLSCEQNLNHDAMYWYRQDPGQGLRLIYYSQIVNDFQKGDIAEGYSVSREKKESFPLTVTSAQKNPTAFYLCATRDRNYNEQFFGPGTRLTVL.

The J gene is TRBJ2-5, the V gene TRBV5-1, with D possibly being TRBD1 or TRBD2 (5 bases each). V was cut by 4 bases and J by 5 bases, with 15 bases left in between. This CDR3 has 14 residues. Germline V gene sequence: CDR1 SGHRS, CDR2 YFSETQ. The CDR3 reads CASSLGRQGETQYF. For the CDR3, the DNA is TGCGCCAGCAGCCTGGGACGCCAAGGGGAGACCCAGTACTTC. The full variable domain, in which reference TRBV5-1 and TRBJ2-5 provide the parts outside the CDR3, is KAGVTQTPRYLIKTRGQQVTLSCSPISGHRSVSWYQQTPGQGLQFLFEYFSETQRNKGNFPGRFSGRQFSNSRSEMNVSTLELGDSALYLCASSLGRQGETQYFGPGTRLLVL.

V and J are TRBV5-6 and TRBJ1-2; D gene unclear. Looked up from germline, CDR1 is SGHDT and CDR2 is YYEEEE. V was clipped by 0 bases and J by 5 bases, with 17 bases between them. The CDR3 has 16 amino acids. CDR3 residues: CASSLGNSPRLYGYTF. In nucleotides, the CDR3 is TGTGCCAGCAGCTTGGGTAACAGTCCCAGGTTGTATGGCTACACCTTC. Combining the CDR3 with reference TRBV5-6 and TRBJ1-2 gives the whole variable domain DAGVTQSPTHLIKTRGQQVTLRCSPKSGHDTVSWYQQALGQGPQFIFQYYEEEERQRGNFPDRFSGHQFPNYSSELNVNALLLGDSALYLCASSLGNSPRLYGYTFGSGTRLTVV.

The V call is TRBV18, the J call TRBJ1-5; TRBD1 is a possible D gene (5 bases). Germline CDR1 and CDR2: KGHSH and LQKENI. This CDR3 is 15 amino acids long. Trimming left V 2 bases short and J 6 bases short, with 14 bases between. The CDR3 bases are TGTGCCAGCTCACCAGCCAGGGTGGCGATTCAGCCCCAGCATTTT. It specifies CASSPARVAIQPQHF.

Written as DNA, the CDR3 is TGCGCCAGCAGCTTAAGTCTGGCGACTGAAGCTTTCTTT. It translates to CASSLSLATEAFF. The rearrangement links TRBV5-1 to TRBJ1-1; D remains unclear. This CDR3 comprises 13 residues. Germline values: CDR1 SGHRS, CDR2 YFSETQ. V was clipped by 2 bases and J by 5 bases, with 10 bases between them.

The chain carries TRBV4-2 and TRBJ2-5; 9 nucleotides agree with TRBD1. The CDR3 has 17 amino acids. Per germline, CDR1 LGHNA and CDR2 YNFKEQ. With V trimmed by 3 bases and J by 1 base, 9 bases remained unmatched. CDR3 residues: CASSQTLTGGFQETQYF. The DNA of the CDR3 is TGTGCCAGCAGCCAGACGTTGACAGGGGGATTCCAAGAGACCCAGTACTTC.

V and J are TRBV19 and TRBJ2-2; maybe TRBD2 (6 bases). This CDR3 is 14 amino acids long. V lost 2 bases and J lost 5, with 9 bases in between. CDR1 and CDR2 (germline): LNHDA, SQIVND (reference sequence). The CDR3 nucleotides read TGTGCCAGTAGTATATCAGGGACTACCGGGGAGCTGTTTTTT. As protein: CASSISGTTGELFF.

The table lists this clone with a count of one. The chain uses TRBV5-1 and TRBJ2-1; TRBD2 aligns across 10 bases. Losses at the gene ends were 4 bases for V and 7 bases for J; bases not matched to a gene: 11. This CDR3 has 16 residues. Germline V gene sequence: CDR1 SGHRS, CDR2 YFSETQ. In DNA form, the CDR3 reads TGCGCCAGCAGCCCGGCCATAGCGGGGGGTTATAATGAGCAGTTCTTC. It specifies CASSPAIAGGYNEQFF.

This chain's CDR3 is CASATTGGANQPQHF. The CDR3 DNA reads TGTGCCAGCGCAACAACAGGGGGCGCGAATCAGCCCCAGCATTTT. The chain links TRBV6-4 to TRBJ1-5; 9 bases map to TRBD1. The CDR3 loop spans 15 amino acids. Germline assignment: CDR1 MRHNA and CDR2 SNTAGT. Trimming at V came to 8 bases and at J to 4 bases, leaving 9 bases not matched to a gene.

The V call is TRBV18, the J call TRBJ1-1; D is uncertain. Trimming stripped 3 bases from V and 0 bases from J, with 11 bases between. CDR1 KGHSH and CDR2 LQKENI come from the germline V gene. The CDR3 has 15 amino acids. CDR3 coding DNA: TGTGCCAGCTCACCGTTTCCAGACCTGAACACTGAAGCTTTCTTT. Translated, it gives CASSPFPDLNTEAFF.

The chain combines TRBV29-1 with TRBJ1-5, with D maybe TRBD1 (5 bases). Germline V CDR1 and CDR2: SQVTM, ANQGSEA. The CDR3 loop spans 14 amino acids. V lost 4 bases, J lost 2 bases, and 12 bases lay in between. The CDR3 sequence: CSVAWSGRNQPQHF. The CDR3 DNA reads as TGCAGCGTTGCCTGGTCAGGGCGCAATCAGCCCCAGCATTTT.

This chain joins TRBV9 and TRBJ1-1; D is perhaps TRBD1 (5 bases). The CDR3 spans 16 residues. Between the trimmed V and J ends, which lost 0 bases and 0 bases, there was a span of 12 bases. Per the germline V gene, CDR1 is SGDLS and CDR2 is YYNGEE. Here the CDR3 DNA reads TGTGCCAGCAGCGTAGGGGTTGAGGGGATGAACACTGAAGCTTTCTTT. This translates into CASSVGVEGMNTEAFF. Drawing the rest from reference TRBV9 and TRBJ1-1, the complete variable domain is DSGVTQTPKHLITATGQRVTLRCSPRSGDLSVYWYQQSLDQGLQFLIQYYNGEERAKGNILERFSAQQFPDLHSELNLSSLELGDSALYFCASSVGVEGMNTEAFFGQGTRLTVV.

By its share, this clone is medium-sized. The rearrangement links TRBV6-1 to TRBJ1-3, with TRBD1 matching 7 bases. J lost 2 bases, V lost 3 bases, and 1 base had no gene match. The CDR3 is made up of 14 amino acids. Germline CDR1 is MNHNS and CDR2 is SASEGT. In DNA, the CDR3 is TGTGCCAGCAGTGAGGACAGGCCTGGAAACACCATATATTTT. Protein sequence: CASSEDRPGNTIYF.

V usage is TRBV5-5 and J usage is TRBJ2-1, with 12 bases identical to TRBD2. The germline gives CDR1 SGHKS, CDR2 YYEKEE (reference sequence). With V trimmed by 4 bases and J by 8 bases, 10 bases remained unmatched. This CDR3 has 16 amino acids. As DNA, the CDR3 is TGTGCCAGCAGCCGACAAGGGACTAGCGGGCGCTATGAGCAGTTCTTC. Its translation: CASSRQGTSGRYEQFF.

CDR3 DNA sequence: TGTGCCAGCAGTGAATCCATCACAGGCAATGAGCAGTTCTTC. It codes for CASSESITGNEQFF. The chain recombines TRBV2 with TRBJ2-1; tentative D call: TRBD1 (5 bases). Germline CDR1 reads SNHLY; CDR2 reads FYNNEI. This CDR3 is 14 amino acids long. V lost 2 bases and J lost 6, with 11 bases in between.

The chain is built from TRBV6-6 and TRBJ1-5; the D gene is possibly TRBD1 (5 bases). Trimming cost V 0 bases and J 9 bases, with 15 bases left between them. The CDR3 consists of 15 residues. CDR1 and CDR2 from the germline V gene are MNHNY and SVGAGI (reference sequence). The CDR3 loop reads CASSYSRQGGTPQHF. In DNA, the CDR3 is TGTGCCAGCAGTTACTCCCGGCAGGGCGGGACGCCCCAGCATTTT.

CDR3 bases: TGCAGCGTTGAAGGTAGGGCCTACGAGCAGTACTTC. Translated, it gives CSVEGRAYEQYF. V usage is TRBV29-1 and J usage is TRBJ2-7; D is unresolved. Germline CDR1 is SQVTM and CDR2 is ANQGSEA. V lost 1 base, J lost 2 bases, and 6 bases lay in between. This CDR3 region has 12 residues.

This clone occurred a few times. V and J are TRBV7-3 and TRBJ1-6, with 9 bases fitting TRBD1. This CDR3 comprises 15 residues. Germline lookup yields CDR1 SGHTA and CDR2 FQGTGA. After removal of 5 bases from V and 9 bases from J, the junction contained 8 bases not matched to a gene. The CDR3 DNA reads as TGTGCCAGCAGCCCTTCGACAGGGGGGGCTTCACCCCTCCACTTT. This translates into CASSPSTGGASPLHF. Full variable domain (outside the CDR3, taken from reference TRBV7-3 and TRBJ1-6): GAGVSQTPSNKVTEKGKYVELRCDPISGHTALYWYRQSLGQGPEFLIYFQGTGAADDSGLPNDRFFAVRPEGSVSTLKIQRTERGDSAVYLCASSPSTGGASPLHFGNGTRLTVT.

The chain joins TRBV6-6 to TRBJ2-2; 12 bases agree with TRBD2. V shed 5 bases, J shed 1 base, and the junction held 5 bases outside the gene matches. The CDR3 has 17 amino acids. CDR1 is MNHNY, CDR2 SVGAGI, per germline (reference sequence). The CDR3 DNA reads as TGTGCCAGCAGTCGACTAGCGGGAGCTCGGAACACCGGGGAGCTGTTTTTT. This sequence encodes CASSRLAGARNTGELFF.

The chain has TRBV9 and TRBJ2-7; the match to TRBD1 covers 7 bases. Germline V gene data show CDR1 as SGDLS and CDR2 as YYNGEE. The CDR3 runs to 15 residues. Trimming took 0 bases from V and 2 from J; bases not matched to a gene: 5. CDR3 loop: CASSVGGQGAYEQYF. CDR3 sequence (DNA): TGTGCCAGCAGCGTAGGGGGTCAGGGGGCCTACGAGCAGTACTTC. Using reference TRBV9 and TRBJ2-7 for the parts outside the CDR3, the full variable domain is DSGVTQTPKHLITATGQRVTLRCSPRSGDLSVYWYQQSLDQGLQFLIQYYNGEERAKGNILERFSAQQFPDLHSELNLSSLELGDSALYFCASSVGGQGAYEQYFGPGTRLTVT.

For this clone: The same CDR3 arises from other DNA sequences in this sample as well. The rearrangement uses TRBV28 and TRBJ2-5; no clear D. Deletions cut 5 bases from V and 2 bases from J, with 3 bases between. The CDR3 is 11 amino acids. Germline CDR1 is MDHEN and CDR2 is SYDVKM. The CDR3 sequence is CASSTQETQYF. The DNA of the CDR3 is TGTGCCAGCAGTACACAAGAGACCCAGTACTTC.

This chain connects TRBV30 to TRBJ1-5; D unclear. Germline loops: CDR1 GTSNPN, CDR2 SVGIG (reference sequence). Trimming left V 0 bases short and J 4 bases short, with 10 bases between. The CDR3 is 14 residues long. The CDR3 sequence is CAWSVRRVNQPQHF. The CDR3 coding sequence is TGTGCCTGGAGTGTACGACGGGTAAATCAGCCCCAGCATTTT.

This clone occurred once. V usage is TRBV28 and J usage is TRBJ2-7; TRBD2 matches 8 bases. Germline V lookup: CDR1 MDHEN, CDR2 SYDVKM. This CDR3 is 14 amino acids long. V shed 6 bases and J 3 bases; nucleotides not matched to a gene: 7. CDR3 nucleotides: TGTGCCAGCAGCCTGTTAGCGGGGCACTACGAGCAGTACTTC. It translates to CASSLLAGHYEQYF. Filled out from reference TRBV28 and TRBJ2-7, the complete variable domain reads DVKVTQSSRYLVKRTGEKVFLECVQDMDHENMFWYRQDPGLGLRLIYFSYDVKMKEKGDIPEGYSVSREKKERFSLILESASTNQTSMYLCASSLLAGHYEQYFGPGTRLTVT.

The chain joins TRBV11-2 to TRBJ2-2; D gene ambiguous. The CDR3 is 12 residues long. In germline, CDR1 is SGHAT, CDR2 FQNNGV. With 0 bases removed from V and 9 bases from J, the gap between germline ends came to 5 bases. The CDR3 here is CASSLDIRELFF. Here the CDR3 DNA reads TGTGCCAGCAGCTTAGATATTAGGGAGCTGTTTTTT.

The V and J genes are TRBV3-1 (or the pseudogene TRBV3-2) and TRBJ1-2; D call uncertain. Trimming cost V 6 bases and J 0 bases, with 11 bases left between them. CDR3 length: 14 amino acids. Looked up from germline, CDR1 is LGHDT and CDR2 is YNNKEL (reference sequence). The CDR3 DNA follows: TGTGCCAGCAGTGCTGGCCTACCTAACTATGGCTACACCTTC. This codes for CASSAGLPNYGYTF.

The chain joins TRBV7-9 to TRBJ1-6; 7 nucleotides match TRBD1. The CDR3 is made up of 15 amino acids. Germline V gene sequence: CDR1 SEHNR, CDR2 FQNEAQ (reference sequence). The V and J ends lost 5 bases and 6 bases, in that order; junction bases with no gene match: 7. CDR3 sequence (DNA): TGTGCCAGCAGCCAGGGGGACGGATTTAATTCACCCCTCCACTTT. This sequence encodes CASSQGDGFNSPLHF.

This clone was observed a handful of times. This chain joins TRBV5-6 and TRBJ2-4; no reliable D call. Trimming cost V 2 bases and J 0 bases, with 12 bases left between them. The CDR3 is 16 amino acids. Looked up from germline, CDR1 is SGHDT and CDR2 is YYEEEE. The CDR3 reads CASSFGSQLAKNIQYF. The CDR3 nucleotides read TGTGCCAGCAGCTTTGGCAGTCAACTAGCCAAAAACATTCAGTACTTC.

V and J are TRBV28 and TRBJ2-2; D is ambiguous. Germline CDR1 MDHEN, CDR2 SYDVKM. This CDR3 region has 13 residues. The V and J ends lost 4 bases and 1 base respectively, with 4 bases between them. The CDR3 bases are TGTGCCAGCAGTTCAGGGAACACCGGGGAGCTGTTTTTT. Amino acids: CASSSGNTGELFF.

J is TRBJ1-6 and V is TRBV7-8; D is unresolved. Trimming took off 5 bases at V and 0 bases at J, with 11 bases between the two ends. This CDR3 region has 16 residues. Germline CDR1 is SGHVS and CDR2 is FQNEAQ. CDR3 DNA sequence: TGTGCCAGCAGCCTTGTCTCGGGCTCCTATAATTCACCCCTCCACTTT. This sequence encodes CASSLVSGSYNSPLHF.